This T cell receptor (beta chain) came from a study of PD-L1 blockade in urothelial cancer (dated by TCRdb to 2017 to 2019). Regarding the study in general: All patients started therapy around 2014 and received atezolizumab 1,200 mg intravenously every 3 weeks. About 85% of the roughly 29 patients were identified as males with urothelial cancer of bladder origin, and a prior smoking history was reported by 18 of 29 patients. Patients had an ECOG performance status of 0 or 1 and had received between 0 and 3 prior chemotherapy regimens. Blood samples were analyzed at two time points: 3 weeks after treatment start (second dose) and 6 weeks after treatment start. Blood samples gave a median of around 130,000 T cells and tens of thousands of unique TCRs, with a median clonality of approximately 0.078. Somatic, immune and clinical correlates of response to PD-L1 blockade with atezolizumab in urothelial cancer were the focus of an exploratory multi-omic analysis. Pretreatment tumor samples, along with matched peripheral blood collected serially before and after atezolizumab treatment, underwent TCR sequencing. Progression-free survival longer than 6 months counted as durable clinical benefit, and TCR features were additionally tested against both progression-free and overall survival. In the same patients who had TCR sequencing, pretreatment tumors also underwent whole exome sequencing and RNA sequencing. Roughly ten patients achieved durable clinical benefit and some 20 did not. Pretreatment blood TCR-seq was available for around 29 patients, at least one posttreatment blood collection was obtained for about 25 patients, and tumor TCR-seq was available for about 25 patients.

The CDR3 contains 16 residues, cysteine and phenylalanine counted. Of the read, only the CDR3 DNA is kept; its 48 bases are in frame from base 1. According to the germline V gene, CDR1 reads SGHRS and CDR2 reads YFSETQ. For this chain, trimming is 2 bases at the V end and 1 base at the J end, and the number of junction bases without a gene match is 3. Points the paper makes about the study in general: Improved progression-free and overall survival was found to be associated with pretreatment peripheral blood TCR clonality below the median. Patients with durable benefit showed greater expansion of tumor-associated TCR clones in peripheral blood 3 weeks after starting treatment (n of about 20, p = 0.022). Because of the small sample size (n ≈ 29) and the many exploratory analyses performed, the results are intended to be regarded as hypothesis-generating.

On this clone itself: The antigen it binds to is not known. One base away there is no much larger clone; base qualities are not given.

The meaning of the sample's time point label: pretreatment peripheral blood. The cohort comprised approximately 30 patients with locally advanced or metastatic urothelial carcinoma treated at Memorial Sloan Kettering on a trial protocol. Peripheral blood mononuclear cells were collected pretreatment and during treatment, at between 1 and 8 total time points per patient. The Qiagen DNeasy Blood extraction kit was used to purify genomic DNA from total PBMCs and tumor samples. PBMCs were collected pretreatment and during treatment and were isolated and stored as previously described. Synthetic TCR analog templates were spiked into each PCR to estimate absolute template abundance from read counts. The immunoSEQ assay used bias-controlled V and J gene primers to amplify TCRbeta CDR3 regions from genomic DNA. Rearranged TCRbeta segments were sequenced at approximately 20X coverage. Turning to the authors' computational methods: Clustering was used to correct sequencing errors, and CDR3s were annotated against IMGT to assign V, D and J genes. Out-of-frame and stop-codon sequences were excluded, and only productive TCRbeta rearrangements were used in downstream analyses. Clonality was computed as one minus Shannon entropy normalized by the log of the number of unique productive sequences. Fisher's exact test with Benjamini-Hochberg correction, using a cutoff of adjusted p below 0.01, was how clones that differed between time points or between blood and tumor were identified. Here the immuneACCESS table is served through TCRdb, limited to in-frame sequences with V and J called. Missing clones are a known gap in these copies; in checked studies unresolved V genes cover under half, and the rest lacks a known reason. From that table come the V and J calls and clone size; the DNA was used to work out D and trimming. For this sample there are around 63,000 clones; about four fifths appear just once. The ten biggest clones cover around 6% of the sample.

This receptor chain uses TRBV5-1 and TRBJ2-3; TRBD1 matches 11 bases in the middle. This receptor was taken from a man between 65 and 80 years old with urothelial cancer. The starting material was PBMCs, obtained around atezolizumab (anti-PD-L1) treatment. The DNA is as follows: TGCGCCAGCAGCTTAGGGACAGGGGGGGGCACAGATACGCAGTATTTT. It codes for CASSLGTGGGTDTQYF.